This entry concerns a single T cell receptor (beta chain). V shed 4 bases and J 2 bases; nucleotides not matched to a gene: 2. Germline CDR1 reads SGHNT; CDR2 reads YYREEE (reference sequence). This CDR3 region has 15 residues. Libraries were prepared by immunoSEQ multiplex PCR; TCRdb keeps only in-frame clonotypes and omits some of them. The table shows 25,000 to 35,000 clones, with 86% occurring only once. These data belong to a study of T cells in narcolepsy. Study background: Enrolled donors included narcolepsy type 1 or type 2 patients and healthy controls.

The chain carries TRBV5-4 and TRBJ2-1; 11 bases map to TRBD2. The TCR originated in a human donor with narcolepsy. The specimen was CD45RA- memory CD4+ T cells from PBMCs. This chain's CDR3 is CASSISGGAYNEQFF. CDR3 DNA sequence: TGTGCCAGCAGCATTAGCGGGGGGGCCTACAATGAGCAGTTCTTC. Full variable domain (missing parts from reference TRBV5-4 and TRBJ2-1): ETGVTQSPTHLIKTRGQQVTLRCSSQSGHNTVSWYQQALGQGPQFIFQYYREEENGRGNFPPRFSGLQFPNYSSELNVNALELDDSALYLCASSISGGAYNEQFFGPGTRLTVL.